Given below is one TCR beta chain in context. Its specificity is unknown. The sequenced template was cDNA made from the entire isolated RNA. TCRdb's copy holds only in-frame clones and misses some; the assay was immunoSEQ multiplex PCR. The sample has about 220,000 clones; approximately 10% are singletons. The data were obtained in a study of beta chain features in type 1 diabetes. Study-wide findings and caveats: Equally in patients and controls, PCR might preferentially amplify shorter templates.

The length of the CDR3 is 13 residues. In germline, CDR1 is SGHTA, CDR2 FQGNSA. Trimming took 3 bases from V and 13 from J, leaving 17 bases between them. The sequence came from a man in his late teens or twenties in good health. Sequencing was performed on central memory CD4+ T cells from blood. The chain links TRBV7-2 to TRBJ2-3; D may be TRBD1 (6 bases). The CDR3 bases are TGTGCCAGCAGCTTTAACAGGGAAACTGTGGAGTATTTT. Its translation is CASSFNRETVEYF.